Listed here are 17 T cell receptor beta chains from one sample, sequenced in a study of T cell changes during pregnancy in multiple sclerosis. The data were produced by immunoSEQ multiplex PCR, yet TCRdb's version contains in-frame clones alone and is incomplete. The table shows tens of thousands of clones, with around 90% occurring only once. Specimen: peripheral blood, collected before pregnancy. Receptor source: a female donor with multiple sclerosis, enrolled in a pregnancy study.

The J gene is TRBJ1-4, the V gene TRBV15; D gene unclear. The V gene lost 1 base and the J gene lost 6 bases, with 6 bases spanning the gap. This CDR3 comprises 13 residues. Germline lookup yields CDR1 LNHNV and CDR2 YYDKDF (reference sequence). CDR3 bases: TGTGCCACCAGCAGAGGGTCGGATGAAAAACTGTTTTTT. Amino acid sequence: CATSRGSDEKLFF. The full variable domain, completed using reference TRBV15 and TRBJ1-4, is DAMVIQNPRYQVTQFGKPVTLSCSQTLNHNVMYWYQQKSSQAPKLLFHYYDKDFNNEADTPDNFQSRRPNTSFCFLDIRSPGLGDTAMYLCATSRGSDEKLFFGSGTQLSVL.

The chain couples TRBV7-3 to TRBJ2-1, with 14 bases fitting TRBD2. Germline values: CDR1 SGHTA, CDR2 FQGTGA. The junction had 18 bases not matched to a gene; V was cut back by 5 bases and J by 6 bases. The CDR3 length is 20 residues. The CDR3 region is CASSPGPYGTSGRISNEQFF. The CDR3 DNA reads TGTGCCAGCAGCCCCGGGCCATACGGGACTAGCGGGAGAATCTCCAATGAGCAGTTCTTC.

This chain uses TRBV2 with TRBJ1-2; TRBD1 is a possible D gene (5 bases). Germline V lookup: CDR1 SNHLY, CDR2 FYNNEI. The CDR3 spans 15 residues. With 2 bases removed from V and 2 bases from J, the gap between germline ends came to 12 bases. The CDR3 is CASSELGRGNYGYTF. CDR3 DNA sequence: TGTGCCAGCAGTGAACTCGGTCGGGGGAACTATGGCTACACCTTC.

This chain connects TRBV5-1 to TRBJ2-3, with TRBD1 matching 8 bases. The CDR3 covers 18 residues. In germline, CDR1 is SGHRS, CDR2 YFSETQ. Trimming cost V 3 bases and J 0 bases; bases outside gene matches: 12. CDR3 coding DNA: TGCGCCAGCAGCTATTCAAATGAGACAGGGGCTAGCACAGATACGCAGTATTTT. Amino acid sequence: CASSYSNETGASTDTQYF.

The J gene is TRBJ2-4, the V gene TRBV5-1; 7 positions agree with TRBD1. The CDR3 sequence is 18 residues long. CDR1 is SGHRS and CDR2 is YFSETQ in the germline V gene. J lost 1 base, V lost 4 bases, and 14 bases had no gene match. The CDR3 DNA reads as TGCGCCAGCAGCCCCACTAGGGGCCCACAGGGGGCCAAAAACATTCAGTACTTC. Protein product: CASSPTRGPQGAKNIQYF.

The gene calls are TRBV19 and TRBJ1-5; D ambiguous. The germline gives CDR1 LNHDA, CDR2 SQIVND (reference sequence). The germline V and J ends were trimmed by 3 bases and 8 bases, with 14 bases remaining between them. The CDR3 length is 14 residues. This CDR3 reads CASSIDSVMEPQHF. The CDR3 DNA reads as TGTGCCAGTAGTATTGACTCCGTGATGGAGCCCCAGCATTTT.

The chain recombines TRBV10-2 with TRBJ2-2; TRBD1 matches at 10 bases. Per germline, CDR1 WSHSY and CDR2 SAAADI. Trimming removed 3 bases from V and 7 bases from J; junction bases left unmatched: 11. The CDR3 covers 17 residues. CDR3 residues: CASSELDRGPSGGELFF. The CDR3 DNA sequence: TGCGCCAGCAGTGAACTAGACAGGGGGCCTTCCGGCGGGGAGCTGTTTTTT.

The genes are TRBV5-1 and TRBJ2-2, with 12 bases matching TRBD2. The length of the CDR3 is 18 residues. Germline V lookup: CDR1 SGHRS, CDR2 YFSETQ. The trim removed 4 bases at V and 3 bases at J, leaving 10 bases unmatched. CDR3 coding DNA: TGCGCCAGCAGCCGATCTAGCGGGAGGGCCAGCGACACCGGGGAGCTGTTTTTT. It is translated as CASSRSSGRASDTGELFF.

The V gene is TRBV23-1, the J gene TRBJ2-5; TRBD2 matches 8 bases. TRBV23-1 falls under the ORF class, with uncertain function. This CDR3 spans 16 amino acids. V trimming: 8 bases; J trimming: 3 bases; junction bases outside the gene matches: 14. CDR3 DNA sequence: TGCGCCAGCGACCGTGGGACTAGGGGCCCCGAAGAGACCCAGTACTTC. This encodes CASDRGTRGPEETQYF.

This rearrangement joins TRBV5-1 to TRBJ1-1; the match to TRBD1 covers 9 bases. The trim removed 4 bases at V and 2 bases at J, leaving 3 bases unmatched. Per the germline V gene, CDR1 is SGHRS and CDR2 is YFSETQ. The CDR3 extends over 14 amino acids. CDR3 amino acids: CASSTTGGNTEAFF. The CDR3 bases are TGCGCCAGCAGCACGACAGGGGGAAACACTGAAGCTTTCTTT.

The V call is TRBV7-3, the J call TRBJ1-1, with D hard to call. V dropped 2 bases and J dropped 0 bases, with 10 bases sitting between them. This CDR3 is built from 15 residues. CDR1 is SGHTA and CDR2 is FQGTGA in the germline V gene. CDR3 protein: CASSLHGGLNTEAFF. The CDR3 DNA reads TGTGCCAGCAGCTTACATGGAGGGTTGAACACTGAAGCTTTCTTT.

This chain uses TRBV19 with TRBJ2-1; 12 bases agree with TRBD2. This CDR3 spans 15 amino acids. Germline values: CDR1 LNHDA, CDR2 SQIVND (reference sequence). Trimming cost V 4 bases and J 8 bases; bases outside gene matches: 6. The CDR3 protein is CASSTSGRAADEQFF. The CDR3 region has the DNA TGTGCCAGTAGTACTAGCGGGAGGGCCGCGGATGAGCAGTTCTTC.

This clone is a singleton in its sample. The V call is TRBV5-1, the J call TRBJ2-3; 7 positions agree with TRBD2. Germline lookup yields CDR1 SGHRS and CDR2 YFSETQ. This CDR3 is built from 16 residues. V lost 0 bases, J lost 1 base, and 5 bases stayed unmatched. DNA of the CDR3: TGCGCCAGCAGCTTGGCCGAGCGGGGACGCACAGATACGCAGTATTTT. Protein: CASSLAERGRTDTQYF.

This clone was detected only a few times. V usage is TRBV6-4 and J usage is TRBJ2-2; 9 nucleotides agree with TRBD2. The CDR3 totals 14 residues. Germline CDR1 reads MRHNA; CDR2 reads SNTAGT. J gave up 3 bases and V 4 bases, and 0 bases lay outside the gene matches. The CDR3 sequence: CASSGLADTGELFF. Written as DNA, the CDR3 is TGTGCCAGCAGTGGACTAGCGGACACCGGGGAGCTGTTTTTT.

The chain carries TRBV6-5 and TRBJ1-2; maybe TRBD1 (5 bases). The CDR3 runs 13 residues. The germline V gene encodes CDR1 MNHEY and CDR2 SVGAGI. V dropped 6 bases and J dropped 8 bases, with 16 bases sitting between them. In DNA, the CDR3 is TGTGCCAGCAGCACGGGGGGGGAACGGGGCTACACCTTC. Its protein product is CASSTGGERGYTF.

V is TRBV7-9 and J is TRBJ2-7; D may be TRBD1 (5 bases). Germline CDR1 SEHNR, CDR2 FQNEAQ (reference sequence). CDR3 length equals 14 residues. With 4 bases removed from V and 6 bases from J, the gap between germline ends came to 16 bases. CDR3 amino acids: CASSSYRSWTEQYF. The CDR3 DNA sequence: TGTGCCAGCAGCTCTTACAGGTCTTGGACCGAGCAGTACTTC.

This clone was found a few times. This rearrangement joins TRBV11-2 to TRBJ1-2; D is uncertain. The germline CDR1 and CDR2 sequences are SGHAT and FQNNGV. The CDR3 spans 16 residues. Deletions cut 0 bases from V and 2 bases from J, with 13 bases between. This CDR3 is CASSLDGEVSNYGYTF. The CDR3 coding sequence is TGTGCCAGCAGCTTAGACGGAGAAGTCTCGAACTATGGCTACACCTTC. Drawing the rest from reference TRBV11-2 and TRBJ1-2, the complete variable domain is EAGVAQSPRYKIIEKRQSVAFWCNPISGHATLYWYQQILGQGPKLLIQFQNNGVVDDSQLPKDRFSAERLKGVDSTLKIQPAKLEDSAVYLCASSLDGEVSNYGYTFGSGTRLTVV.